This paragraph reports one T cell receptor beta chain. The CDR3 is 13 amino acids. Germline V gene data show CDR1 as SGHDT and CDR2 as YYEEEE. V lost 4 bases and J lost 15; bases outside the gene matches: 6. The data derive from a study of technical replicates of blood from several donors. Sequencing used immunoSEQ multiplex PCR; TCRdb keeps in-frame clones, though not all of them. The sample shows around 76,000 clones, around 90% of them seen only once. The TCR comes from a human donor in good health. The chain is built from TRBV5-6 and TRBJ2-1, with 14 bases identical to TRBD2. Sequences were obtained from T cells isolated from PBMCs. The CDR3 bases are TGTGCCAGCAGCATGGGACTAGCGGGAGTATCGTTCTTC. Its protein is CASSMGLAGVSFF. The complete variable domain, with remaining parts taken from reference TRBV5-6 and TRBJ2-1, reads DAGVTQSPTHLIKTRGQQVTLRCSPKSGHDTVSWYQQALGQGPQFIFQYYEEEERQRGNFPDRFSGHQFPNYSSELNVNALLLGDSALYLCASSMGLAGVSFFGPGTRLTVL.